Listed here is a single T cell receptor beta chain. V trimming: 2 bases; J trimming: 8 bases; junction bases outside the gene matches: 5. Germline CDR1 and CDR2: MNHNS and SASEGT. This CDR3 is 13 amino acids long. Libraries were prepared by immunoSEQ multiplex PCR; TCRdb keeps only in-frame clonotypes and omits some of them. Counted here are 190,000 or so clones, about 81% occurring once; the ten biggest clones make up roughly 12%. This sample stems from a study of blood T cell repertoires in COVID-19. The receptor was derived from an elderly woman with COVID-19, enrolled during active disease. Sequenced: peripheral blood. The chain couples TRBV6-1 to TRBJ1-1; 7 bases agree with TRBD1. CDR3 nucleotide sequence: TGTGCCAGCAGTGAATCAGGGGGTAGGGAAGCTTTCTTT. Its protein is CASSESGGREAFF.